These 21 T cell receptor beta chains came from one sample sequenced in a study of blood T cell repertoires in COVID-19. Measured with immunoSEQ multiplex PCR; TCRdb has only the in-frame clones, and not every one. The sample has 150,000 to 200,000 clones, about 86% seen once. The sequencing input was peripheral blood. The receptors were sampled from a man between 45 and 60 years old with active or convalescent COVID-19.

The chain couples TRBV10-3 to TRBJ2-5, with D possibly TRBD2 on 5 matching bases. V was clipped by 6 bases and J by 0 bases, with 17 bases between them. CDR1 and CDR2 from the germline V gene are ENHRY and SYGVKD. CDR3 length equals 16 residues. The CDR3 loop reads CAIRKAEAEDQETQYF. CDR3 coding DNA: TGTGCCATCAGGAAAGCCGAAGCGGAAGACCAAGAGACCCAGTACTTC.

The chain uses TRBV30 and TRBJ1-2, with a tentative D call TRBD1 (5 bases). Germline-derived CDR1 and CDR2 are GTSNPN and SVGIG (reference sequence). The CDR3 is 11 amino acids. Deletions cut 8 bases from V and 7 bases from J, with 14 bases between. CDR3 sequence reads: CAQKEGFGYTF. Here the CDR3 DNA reads TGTGCCCAAAAGGAGGGGTTTGGCTACACCTTC.

Only a few counts were recorded for this clone. This rearrangement joins TRBV15 to TRBJ2-7, with 8 nucleotides matching TRBD1. V lost 1 base, J lost 0 bases, and 5 bases stayed unmatched. Looked up from germline, CDR1 is LNHNV and CDR2 is YYDKDF (reference sequence). The CDR3 extends over 16 amino acids. CDR3 residues: CATSRGGTGNSYEQYF. DNA for the CDR3: TGTGCCACCAGCAGAGGGGGGACAGGTAACTCCTACGAGCAGTACTTC.

CDR3 DNA: TGTGCCAGCAGTTACTCCCTCGTGACGGGAACTTTCTTT. This sequence encodes CASSYSLVTGTFF. The rearrangement joins TRBV6-2 or TRBV6-3 to TRBJ1-1; unclear D gene. From germline, CDR1 is MNHEY and CDR2 SVGEGT. V was trimmed by 0 bases and J by 12 bases, leaving 14 bases between them. The CDR3 is 13 residues long.

The gene calls are TRBV28 and TRBJ2-7, with unresolved D. The CDR3 loop spans 13 amino acids. V dropped 2 bases and J dropped 2 bases, with 7 bases sitting between them. CDR1 is MDHEN and CDR2 is SYDVKM in the germline V gene. For the CDR3, the DNA is TGTGCCAGCAGTTTAACTTCGGCCTACGAGCAGTACTTC. Protein product: CASSLTSAYEQYF.

CDR3 DNA: TGCGCCAGCAGCTTGGCCTGGCCTAGCAGCGGAGTATCATCGGGAGAGACCCAGTACTTC. This encodes CASSLAWPSSGVSSGETQYF. This sequence joins TRBV5-1 and TRBJ2-5, with D possibly being TRBD2 (5 bases). Germline V CDR1 and CDR2: SGHRS, YFSETQ. With 0 bases removed from V and 4 bases from J, the gap between germline ends came to 28 bases. The CDR3 is 20 residues long.

The chain employs TRBV24-1 and TRBJ2-3, with TRBD1 identical over 7 bases. V gave up 7 bases and J gave up 2 bases; unmatched junction bases: 8. Germline loops: CDR1 KGHDR, CDR2 SFDVKD. The CDR3 is made up of 15 amino acids. Written as DNA, the CDR3 is TGTGCCACCAGCCTCCGGGACAGACTCACAGATACGCAGTATTTT. Encoded protein: CATSLRDRLTDTQYF.

The chain joins TRBV11-3 to TRBJ1-2; 7 bases match TRBD1. With V trimmed by 4 bases and J by 8 bases, 4 bases remained unmatched. The germline CDR1 and CDR2 sequences are SGHNT and YENEEA. The CDR3 totals 12 residues. The CDR3 region has the DNA TGTGCCAGCAGCTCGGGACAGTACGGCTACACCTTC. As protein: CASSSGQYGYTF.

CDR3 amino acids: CASSLTTGNYNEQFF. CDR3 bases: TGCGCCAGCAGCCTTACCACAGGAAACTACAATGAGCAGTTCTTC. The chain has TRBV4-3 and TRBJ2-1; possible D gene TRBD1, 5 bases. CDR3 length: 15 amino acids. In germline, CDR1 is LGHNA, CDR2 YSLEER. Deletions cut 4 bases from V and 3 bases from J, with 13 bases between.

V usage is TRBV11-3 and J usage is TRBJ2-7; maybe TRBD1 (5 bases). Trimming stripped 5 bases from V and 6 bases from J, with 14 bases between. Germline-derived CDR1 and CDR2 are SGHNT and YENEEA. CDR3 length: 13 amino acids. CDR3 region: CASSESRGFEQYF. The CDR3 DNA is TGTGCCAGCAGCGAATCTAGGGGTTTCGAGCAGTACTTC.

This sequence joins TRBV18 and TRBJ1-5; tentative D call: TRBD1 (5 bases). Germline V lookup: CDR1 KGHSH, CDR2 LQKENI. This CDR3 comprises 15 residues. Trimming took off 3 bases at V and 3 bases at J, with 12 bases between the two ends. CDR3 in amino acids: CASSPIGAINQPQHF. For the CDR3, the DNA is TGTGCCAGCTCACCGATAGGGGCTATCAATCAGCCCCAGCATTTT.

V is TRBV7-2 and J is TRBJ1-2; 8 bases match TRBD1. V shed 1 base and J 4 bases; nucleotides not matched to a gene: 8. The CDR3 has 16 residues. CDR1 SGHTA and CDR2 FQGNSA come from the germline V gene. CDR3 nucleotide sequence: TGTGCCAGCAGCTTAGGGCAAAACAGGGGGAGCTATGGCTACACCTTC. Amino acids: CASSLGQNRGSYGYTF.

This rearrangement joins TRBV7-9 to TRBJ1-1, with 8 nucleotides matching TRBD1. V lost 5 bases and J lost 6; bases outside the gene matches: 5. CDR3 length equals 13 residues. The germline CDR1 and CDR2 sequences are SEHNR and FQNEAQ (reference sequence). This chain's CDR3 is CASSLDRESEAFF. The CDR3, as DNA: TGTGCCAGCAGCCTGGACAGGGAGTCTGAAGCTTTCTTT. Drawing the rest from reference TRBV7-9 and TRBJ1-1, the complete variable domain is DTGVSQNPRHKITKRGQNVTFRCDPISEHNRLYWYRQTLGQGPEFLTYFQNEAQLEKSRLLSDRFSAERPKGSFSTLEIQRTEQGDSAMYLCASSLDRESEAFFGQGTRLTVV.

This rearrangement joins TRBV6-4 to TRBJ2-1; maybe TRBD1 (7 bases). This CDR3 comprises 12 residues. Per the germline V gene, CDR1 is MRHNA and CDR2 is SNTAGT. Trimming pared 2 bases from V and 9 bases from J, leaving 8 bases between. CDR3 region: CASSDQGGEQFF. The CDR3 DNA sequence: TGTGCCAGCAGTGACCAGGGGGGTGAGCAGTTCTTC.

The CDR3: CASSGPGTSYEQYF. The CDR3 DNA reads as TGTGCCAGCAGCGGACCGGGAACCTCCTACGAGCAGTACTTC. This rearrangement joins TRBV7-9 to TRBJ2-7; maybe TRBD2 (5 bases). V was pared by 5 bases and J by 0 bases, with 11 bases between. CDR3 length: 14 residues. Germline V gene sequence: CDR1 SEHNR, CDR2 FQNEAQ (reference sequence).

For the CDR3, the DNA is TGTGCCAGTAGAACAACACAGGGGGCGGGCTATGGCTACACCTTC. Protein product: CASRTTQGAGYGYTF. The chain combines TRBV19 with TRBJ1-2; 9 bases are shared with TRBD1. V was clipped by 6 bases and J by 4 bases; unmatched bases: 9. Germline V gene lookup returns CDR1 LNHDA and CDR2 SQIVND (reference sequence). This CDR3 region has 15 residues.

The rearrangement links TRBV7-3 to TRBJ2-3, with TRBD2 identical over 10 bases. CDR3 length: 16 residues. The germline V gene encodes CDR1 SGHTA and CDR2 FQGTGA. The V gene end was trimmed by 0 bases and the J gene end by 5 bases; junction bases not matched to a gene: 5. The CDR3 DNA is TGTGCCAGCAGCTTAACGACTAGCGGGTTGGGAGATACGCAGTATTTT. Its translation: CASSLTTSGLGDTQYF. The full variable domain, completed using reference TRBV7-3 and TRBJ2-3, is GAGVSQTPSNKVTEKGKYVELRCDPISGHTALYWYRQSLGQGPEFLIYFQGTGAADDSGLPNDRFFAVRPEGSVSTLKIQRTERGDSAVYLCASSLTTSGLGDTQYFGPGTRLTVL.

This clone was counted once. CDR3 protein: CASSNSGTSGETQYF. The CDR3 DNA sequence: TGTGCCAGCAGCAACTCCGGAACTAGCGGAGAGACCCAGTACTTC. The V gene is TRBV7-7, the J gene TRBJ2-5; TRBD2 agrees at 8 bases. CDR1 is SSHAT and CDR2 is FNYEAQ in the germline V gene (reference sequence). The V segment lost 5 bases and the J segment 4 bases; nucleotides outside the gene matches: 9. This CDR3 comprises 15 residues.

The chain joins TRBV11-2 to TRBJ2-3; D unresolved. Germline V lookup: CDR1 SGHAT, CDR2 FQNNGV. The CDR3 sequence is 13 residues long. Trimming removed 0 bases from V and 6 bases from J, with 7 bases in between. The CDR3 DNA is TGTGCCAGCAGCTTAGATCAGCGCGATACGCAGTATTTT. Translation gives CASSLDQRDTQYF.

The V gene is TRBV9, the J gene TRBJ2-2; D may be TRBD2 (5 bases). CDR3 length equals 15 residues. Trimming took off 7 bases at V and 2 bases at J, with 15 bases between the two ends. The germline CDR1 and CDR2 sequences are SGDLS and YYNGEE. The CDR3 nucleotides are TGTGCCAGCTCTGCACTAGACTTTAACACCGGGGAGCTGTTTTTT. It codes for CASSALDFNTGELFF.

The CDR3 spells CASSPSLAGAYNEQFF. As DNA, the CDR3 is TGCGCCAGCAGCCCCTCGCTGGCGGGCGCCTACAATGAGCAGTTCTTC. The chain employs TRBV5-1 and TRBJ2-1; a possible D gene is TRBD2 (5 bases). The V and J ends lost 4 bases and 2 bases respectively, with 16 bases between them. In germline, CDR1 is SGHRS, CDR2 YFSETQ. The CDR3 has 16 amino acids.